This T cell receptor beta chain originates from a study of molecular identifiers for immune sequencing clone quantification. Overall study results and limits: Highly expanded clones may be undercounted when identical TCR molecules share barcodes. Clones above 20 RNA copies contained over 99% of effector molecules and under 1% of naive molecules.

This clonotype was found a few times. Its antigen is undetermined. The germline V and J ends were trimmed by 6 bases and 2 bases, with 13 bases remaining between them. The germline CDR1 and CDR2 sequences are MNHEY and SVGEGT. This CDR3 comprises 15 residues. A CD8+CD4-CCR7+CD45RA+ gate was used to sort naive CD8 T cells. Previously described methods with listed TCR primers produced the bulk TCR libraries. TCRdb processed the PCR reads anew with MiXCR; each CDR3 protein has one entry. The sample shows about half a million distinct CDR3 sequences, 25% of them seen only once. This sequence originates from a human donor in good health. Some libraries in this study had Jurkat cell RNA spiked in. The sequenced sample was naive CD8+ T cells from blood, with Jurkat cell RNA spiked in. The subset here: FACS-sorted CD8+CD4-CCR7+CD45RA+ naive T cells. The chain uses TRBV6-2 or TRBV6-3 and TRBJ2-2; perhaps TRBD1 as D (6 bases). The CDR3 spells CASRGTYLNTGELFF. In DNA form, the CDR3 reads TGTGCCAGCAGGGGGACATATCTTAACACCGGGGAGCTGTTTTTT.